Listed here is a single T cell receptor beta chain. This CDR3 spans 15 amino acids. The V gene's germline CDR1 is MDHEN and CDR2 SYDVKM. V lost 4 bases, J lost 6 bases, and 9 bases stayed unmatched. Exclusion of a patient resulted from uncontrolled infection, other autoimmune disease, pregnancy or lactation. Amplified regions were TCR beta CDR3 sequences from RNA transcripts. During a first-round RT-PCR of the TCR CDR3, the HTBI primer set was used. Each CDR3 protein is one row after TCRdb ran MiXCR on the multiplex PCR reads. Among 500,000 to 600,000 distinct CDR3 sequences listed, under 60% were seen once. This record comes from a study of T cells in Graves' hyperthyroidism and ophthalmopathy.

The specimen was peripheral blood or thyroid tissue (not recorded which). The receptor comes from an adult woman with Graves' disease, either hyperthyroidism or ophthalmopathy (not recorded which). The chain is built from TRBV28 and TRBJ2-7, with 10 bases lining up with TRBD1. CDR3 sequence: CASSSSGTGAFEQYF. The CDR3 DNA reads TGTGCCAGCAGTTCTTCCGGGACAGGGGCCTTCGAGCAGTACTTC.